These 9 T cell receptor beta chains were sequenced from one sample in a study of blood T cells in healthy people across ages. With a J-beta primer mix and a sample-barcoded 5' primer, a second PCR ran 7 to 11 cycles. TCRdb re-called the 5' RACE reads through MiXCR, storing one row per CDR3 protein. This sample has fewer than 950,000 distinct CDR3 sequences; about 53% occur once, and the top ten carry 40% to 50%. Sequenced: blood. The receptor set was obtained from a man of 80 years or more in good health.

The chain recombines TRBV12-3 or TRBV12-4 with TRBJ2-7; D unresolved. The CDR3 runs to 11 residues. V lost 3 bases, J lost 6 bases, and 6 bases lay in between. The CDR3 here is CASSFLCEQYF. The CDR3 bases are TGTGCCAGCAGTTTTCTGTGCGAGCAGTACTTC.

The chain combines TRBV4-1 with TRBJ2-7; TRBD1 agrees at 7 bases. The end of the DNA is better explained by TRBJ2-5, so the J call may be wrong. The CDR3 has 15 residues. Per germline, CDR1 MGHRA and CDR2 YSYEKL. CDR3 bases: TGCGCCAGCAGCCAAGGTACAGGGGAAGGCGAGACCCAGTACTTC. The encoded protein is CASSQGTGEGETQYF.

The J gene is TRBJ1-1, the V gene TRBV10-3; 7 bases fit TRBD1. V was clipped by 10 bases and J by 6 bases; unmatched bases: 14. The germline CDR1 and CDR2 sequences are ENHRY and SYGVKD. The CDR3 contains 14 residues. The CDR3 loop is CATETQGFAAEAFF. The CDR3 region has the DNA TGTGCCACCGAGACACAGGGGTTTGCAGCTGAAGCTTTCTTT.

The chain combines TRBV6-1 with TRBJ1-6; 9 bases fit TRBD1. The V and J ends lost 5 bases and 8 bases, in that order; junction bases with no gene match: 7. Germline V gene data show CDR1 as MNHNS and CDR2 as SASEGT. The CDR3 spans 15 residues. CDR3 loop: CASSMTGTGYSPLHF. DNA of the CDR3: TGTGCCAGCAGTATGACCGGGACAGGGTATTCACCCCTCCACTTT.

The rearrangement joins TRBV4-1 to TRBJ2-3; 7 bases are a match to TRBD1. The trim removed 3 bases at V and 14 bases at J, leaving 17 bases unmatched. Germline-derived CDR1 and CDR2 are MGHRA and YSYEKL. There are 15 residues in the CDR3. The CDR3 loop is CASSQLTGNNRYAYF. The CDR3 coding sequence is TGCGCCAGCAGCCAGCTGACAGGGAATAACAGATACGCGTATTTT.

In this sample, this clonotype turned up once. The rearrangement uses TRBV24-1 and TRBJ2-7, with D perhaps being TRBD1 or TRBD2 (5 bases each). Germline V lookup: CDR1 KGHDR, CDR2 SFDVKD. The CDR3 has 14 amino acids. The V end lost 3 bases, the J end lost 4 bases, and 12 bases lay between the germline ends. The CDR3: CATSDPSWGYEQYF. The CDR3 DNA sequence: TGTGCCACCAGTGATCCCAGCTGGGGGTACGAGCAGTACTTC.

The chain recombines TRBV6-6 with TRBJ2-7; 14 positions match TRBD2. The CDR3 length is 16 residues. From germline, CDR1 is MNHNY and CDR2 SVGAGI (reference sequence). With V trimmed by 4 bases and J by 0 bases, 2 bases remained unmatched. The CDR3 reads CASSSTSGRVSYEQYF. As DNA, the CDR3 is TGTGCCAGCAGTTCGACTAGCGGGAGGGTCTCCTACGAGCAGTACTTC.

This chain uses TRBV6-5 with TRBJ1-1; tentatively, D is TRBD1 (5 bases). This CDR3 is built from 15 residues. Germline V CDR1 and CDR2: MNHEY, SVGAGI. Deletions cut 6 bases from V and 1 base from J, with 15 bases between. In DNA, the CDR3 is TGTGCCAGCAGGGCGGTTCTGGGGGGGAACACTGAAGCTTTCTTT. Encoded protein: CASRAVLGGNTEAFF.

This sequence joins TRBV3-1 and TRBJ2-1, with 7 bases aligning to TRBD2. Germline V gene data show CDR1 as LGHDT and CDR2 as YNNKEL (reference sequence). With 4 bases clipped from V and 7 bases from J, the junction kept 13 bases outside the gene matches. The CDR3 is 16 amino acids. The DNA of the CDR3 is TGTGCCAGCAGCCGGTGGCTGAGCGGGAAAGGTAATGAGCAGTTCTTC. It translates to CASSRWLSGKGNEQFF.